The clone carrying this T cell receptor beta chain was observed at least ten times. Its specificity is unknown. This sample is drawn from a study of T cell repertoires in cytomegalovirus infection. Background on the study: A matching HLA type, together with CMV infection, was signaled by public TCR beta signatures.

Study results and limitations: The ex vivo response was dominated by HLA-C-restricted CMV-specific TCR beta clonotypes. Cumulated frequencies of public TCR beta families served to identify carriers of CMV plus the relevant HLA.

TCRdb re-called the reads through MiXCR, storing one row per CDR3 protein. The table lists roughly 320,000 distinct CDR3 sequences, more than 8% of them singletons. Germline V gene lookup returns CDR1 MNHEY and CDR2 SVGAGI. The CDR3 is 20 residues long. V was trimmed by 0 bases and J by 4 bases, leaving 25 bases between them. The chain carries TRBV6-5 and TRBJ2-1, with D perhaps given as TRBD1 or TRBD2 (5 bases each). The sequencing input was PBMCs. The receptor comes from a human donor in good health (CMV status not recorded). Some clones in this sample may be carry-over from other donors' samples. The CDR3 nucleotides are TGTGCCAGCAGTTACTCGCTGGGGACGTGGGGATTCATGCCGTACAATGAGCAGTTCTTC. Translating gives CASSYSLGTWGFMPYNEQFF.